This T cell receptor (beta chain) emerged from a study of cytomegalovirus exposure and HLA in healthy donors. V lost 1 base, J lost 6 bases, and 16 bases lay in between. Germline values: CDR1 SGHNT, CDR2 YYREEE (reference sequence). The CDR3 sequence is 15 residues long. Researchers ran the PCR with 60 Vbeta and 13 Jbeta primers. Generated by immunoSEQ multiplex PCR, the TCRdb table keeps only in-frame clones and is missing some. The sample carries around 130,000 clones, roughly 82% recorded once. Donors consisted of healthy bone marrow donors. There were likely unrecorded immune exposures, though donors were nominally healthy when sampled.

The gene calls are TRBV5-4 and TRBJ1-1; D might be TRBD1 (6 bases). This TCR came from a woman younger than 35 in good health and CMV-seronegative. Sequenced input: PBMCs. CDR3 amino acids: CASSLSGGRRAEAFF. For the CDR3, the DNA is TGTGCCAGCAGCTTGTCGGGGGGGCGAAGAGCTGAAGCTTTCTTT.